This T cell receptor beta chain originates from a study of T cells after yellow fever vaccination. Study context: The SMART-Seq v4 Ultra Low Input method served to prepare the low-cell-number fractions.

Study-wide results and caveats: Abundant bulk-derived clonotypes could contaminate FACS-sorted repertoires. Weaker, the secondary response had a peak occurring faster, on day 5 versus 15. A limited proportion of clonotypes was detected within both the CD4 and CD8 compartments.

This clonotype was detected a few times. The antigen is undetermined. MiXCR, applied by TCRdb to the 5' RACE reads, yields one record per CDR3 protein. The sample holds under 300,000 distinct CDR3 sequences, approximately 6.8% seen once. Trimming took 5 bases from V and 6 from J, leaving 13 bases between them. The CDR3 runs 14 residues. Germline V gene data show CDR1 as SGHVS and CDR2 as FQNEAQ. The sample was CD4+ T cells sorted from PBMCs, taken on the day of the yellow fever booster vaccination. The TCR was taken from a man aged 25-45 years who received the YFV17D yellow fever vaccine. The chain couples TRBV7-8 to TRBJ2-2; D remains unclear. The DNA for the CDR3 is TGTGCCAGCAGCCGTCAGCCCTCTGCCGGGGAGCTGTTTTTT. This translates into CASSRQPSAGELFF.